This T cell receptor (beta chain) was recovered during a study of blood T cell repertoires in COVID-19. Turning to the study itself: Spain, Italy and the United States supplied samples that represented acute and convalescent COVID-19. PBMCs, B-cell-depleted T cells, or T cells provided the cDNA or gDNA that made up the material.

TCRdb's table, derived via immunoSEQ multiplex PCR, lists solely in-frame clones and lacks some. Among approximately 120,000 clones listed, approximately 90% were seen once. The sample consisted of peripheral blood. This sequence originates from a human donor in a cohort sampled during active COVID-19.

CDR3 nucleotide sequence: TGTGCCAGCAGCTTTGGGGACATCACGCAGTACTTC. It is translated as CASSFGDITQYF. The V gene is TRBV12-3 or TRBV12-4, the J gene TRBJ2-7, with a possible D match to TRBD1 (6 bases). V lost 6 bases and J 9 bases, leaving 15 bases between the germline ends. The CDR3 consists of 12 residues.